A few counts support the clone carrying this T cell receptor (beta chain). Its specificity is unknown. Treatment here: oral pan-JAK inhibitor, 5-10 mg twice daily. These data belong to a study of CD8+ T cells in alopecia areata. On the study more broadly: The SALT score measured affected scalp surface percentage in treated patients. Study-level points and caveats: Many expanded lesional clones persisted during tofacitinib (in both scalp and blood). Higher clonality than in normal scalp was seen in lesional scalp, especially alopecia totalis/universalis.

Reverse transcription of extracted RNA yielded cDNA, which provided the sequencing template. The table came from immunoSEQ multiplex PCR; TCRdb's copy has only in-frame clones and leaves some out. The repertoire holds some 100,000 clones, with roughly 45% as singletons. Germline V gene lookup returns CDR1 GTSNPN and CDR2 SVGIG (reference sequence). V was shortened by 2 bases and J by 5 bases, with 7 bases between the two germline ends. The CDR3 sequence is 12 residues long. Sequencing was performed on CD8+ T cells sorted from blood, taken at week 24, from a patient treated with tofacitinib. The TCR was taken from a human donor with alopecia areata. J is TRBJ2-1 and V is TRBV30; TRBD1 is a possible D gene (6 bases). This chain's CDR3 is CAWSPGDNEQFF. For the CDR3, the DNA is TGTGCCTGGAGTCCAGGGGACAATGAGCAGTTCTTC.